This T cell receptor (beta chain) was identified during a study of beta chain features in type 1 diabetes. Study conclusions and caveats: Cells carrying high TCR expression could end up over-represented when cDNA is sequenced. TCRB CDR3s from Type 1 diabetes patients were moderately but significantly shorter in all four CD4+ subsets.

This clone was found a few times. Its antigen is undetermined. As every portion of the isolated RNA was reverse transcribed, the sequencing read expressed TCRB transcripts. The protocol was immunoSEQ multiplex PCR, while the TCRdb copy is restricted to in-frame clones and leaves out a portion. The sample lists more than 300,000 clones, roughly 12% occurring once. The ends were cut back, 1 base at V and 4 bases at J, with 7 bases in the middle. CDR3 size: 14 residues. CDR1 SGHAT and CDR2 FQNNGV come from the germline V gene. Sequencing was carried out using naive CD4+ T cells from blood. This receptor was identified in a woman aged 18-29 years with type 1 diabetes. The chain joins TRBV11-2 to TRBJ1-4; D not resolved. This CDR3 is CASSLAYSNEKLFF. The CDR3 DNA sequence: TGTGCCAGCAGCTTAGCGTATAGTAATGAAAAACTGTTTTTT.